These 29 T cell receptor beta chains came from one sample sequenced in a study of shared clonotypes between healthy human individuals. Assay: immunoSEQ multiplex PCR; the TCRdb copy retains only in-frame clones and omits some. The sample lists over 2,000,000 clones, just under 95% occurring once. Terminally differentiated effector memory CD45RA+ cells were excluded from the naive CD8 cells, which were CD45RO-negative and positively selected for CCR7. Sequencing was done on a sample of naive CD8+ T cells from PBMCs. The receptors originated from a man between 18 and 35 years old in good health. Some clones in this sample may be carry-over from other donors' samples.

V and J are TRBV4-3 and TRBJ2-7, with TRBD1 as a possible D gene (5 bases). V was pared by 0 bases and J by 7 bases, with 10 bases between. Germline V gene lookup returns CDR1 LGHNA and CDR2 YSLEER. The length of the CDR3 is 13 residues. In DNA form, the CDR3 reads TGCGCCAGCAGCCAAGATGGGGCAGGAGAGCAGTACTTC. Encoded protein: CASSQDGAGEQYF.

This sequence joins TRBV27 and TRBJ1-1, with D tentatively TRBD1 (5 bases). With 6 bases removed from V and 1 base from J, the gap between germline ends came to 12 bases. The germline gives CDR1 MNHEY, CDR2 SMNVEV (reference sequence). The CDR3 is 14 residues long. Here the CDR3 DNA reads TGTGCCAGCAGCCGATTCACAGGGAACACTGAAGCTTTCTTT. This encodes CASSRFTGNTEAFF.

J is TRBJ2-3 and V is TRBV11-1; 14 bases fit TRBD2. The V gene's germline CDR1 is SGHAT and CDR2 FQDESV (reference sequence). CDR3 length: 19 residues. With V trimmed by 5 bases and J by 5 bases, 15 bases remained unmatched. The CDR3 here is CASSPRGTGTSGSEDTQYF. Written as DNA, the CDR3 is TGTGCCAGCAGCCCCAGAGGGACAGGGACTAGCGGGAGTGAAGATACGCAGTATTTT.

The CDR3 reads CASAELTFTDTQYF. DNA of the CDR3: TGTGCCAGCGCGGAGTTAACCTTTACGGATACGCAGTATTTT. The rearrangement joins TRBV6-5 to TRBJ2-3; D gene uncertain. V lost 8 bases and J 6 bases, leaving 18 bases between the germline ends. The germline gives CDR1 MNHEY, CDR2 SVGAGI. This CDR3 spans 14 amino acids.

The CDR3 spells CASSELWLAAYNEQFF. As DNA, the CDR3 is TGTGCCAGCAGTGAATTATGGCTAGCGGCCTACAATGAGCAGTTCTTC. The V and J genes are TRBV6-4 and TRBJ2-1; 7 bases map to TRBD2. CDR3 size: 16 residues. Per the germline V gene, CDR1 is MRHNA and CDR2 is SNTAGT. The V segment lost 3 bases and the J segment 2 bases; nucleotides outside the gene matches: 7.

The chain links TRBV7-9 to TRBJ1-1; 8 bases agree with TRBD1. Per germline, CDR1 SEHNR and CDR2 FQNEAQ (reference sequence). V lost 5 bases, J lost 6 bases, and 17 bases stayed unmatched. The length of the CDR3 is 17 residues. The CDR3 DNA sequence: TGTGCCAGCAGCAAAAGTGCAGGGGGCGCCCAGAGCGCTGAAGCTTTCTTT. Its protein product is CASSKSAGGAQSAEAFF. Combining the CDR3 with reference TRBV7-9 and TRBJ1-1 gives the whole variable domain DTGVSQNPRHKITKRGQNVTFRCDPISEHNRLYWYRQTLGQGPEFLTYFQNEAQLEKSRLLSDRFSAERPKGSFSTLEIQRTEQGDSAMYLCASSKSAGGAQSAEAFFGQGTRLTVV.

This chain connects TRBV28 to TRBJ2-2, with TRBD2 matching 8 bases. CDR1 is MDHEN and CDR2 is SYDVKM in the germline V gene. This CDR3 is 16 amino acids long. V lost 4 bases and J lost 2; bases outside the gene matches: 6. CDR3 nucleotides: TGTGCCAGCAGTTCTTTTGCGGGAGGTAACACCGGGGAGCTGTTTTTT. This encodes CASSSFAGGNTGELFF.

The chain uses TRBV19 and TRBJ1-2, with 8 bases identical to TRBD1. The CDR3 has 16 amino acids. Germline V gene lookup returns CDR1 LNHDA and CDR2 SQIVND (reference sequence). V gave up 5 bases and J gave up 4 bases; unmatched junction bases: 12. The CDR3 DNA follows: TGTGCCAGTAGTCCTCTGACAGGGGCGTTTGGCTATGGCTACACCTTC. Translating it yields CASSPLTGAFGYGYTF.

This clone was seen only once. This chain uses TRBV11-2 with TRBJ2-5, with no clear D. The J call may be faulty, since TRBJ2-7 better matches the DNA end. The germline V gene has CDR1 SGHAT and CDR2 FQNNGV. The CDR3 is 14 residues long. Here the CDR3 reads CASSLIRYSYEQYF. The DNA of the CDR3 is TGTGCCAGCAGCTTAATTCGATACTCCTACGAGCAGTACTTC.

V usage is TRBV5-8 and J usage is TRBJ2-2, with D unresolved. The CDR3 consists of 14 residues. Trimming cost V 4 bases and J 1 base, with 8 bases left between them. CDR1 SGHTS and CDR2 YDEGEE come from the germline V gene. Here the CDR3 reads CASSPLGNTGELFF. The CDR3 DNA sequence: TGTGCCAGCAGCCCCCTGGGGAACACCGGGGAGCTGTTTTTT.

The chain joins TRBV9 to TRBJ2-7, with TRBD1 matching 7 bases. This CDR3 comprises 15 residues. Trimming removed 2 bases from V and 5 bases from J; junction bases left unmatched: 10. The germline CDR1 and CDR2 sequences are SGDLS and YYNGEE. The CDR3 DNA sequence: TGTGCCAGCAGCGTGGCAGGGACAGCCTGGGACGAGCAGTACTTC. This sequence encodes CASSVAGTAWDEQYF.

This chain joins TRBV7-2 and TRBJ2-7, with D unclear. The CDR3 runs to 18 residues. Trimming stripped 2 bases from V and 3 bases from J, with 23 bases between. Germline V gives CDR1 SGHTA, CDR2 FQGNSA. CDR3 nucleotides: TGTGCCAGCAGCTTAAGTGCTTATATCGGCCAGAGAGACTACGAGCAGTACTTC. Translation gives CASSLSAYIGQRDYEQYF.

The V and J genes are TRBV9 and TRBJ1-2; D perhaps matches TRBD1 (6 bases). Deletions cut 0 bases from V and 4 bases from J, with 16 bases between. CDR3 length equals 16 residues. Germline CDR1 is SGDLS and CDR2 is YYNGEE. CDR3: CASSVAPQGMAYGYTF. The CDR3 bases are TGTGCCAGCAGCGTAGCCCCACAGGGAATGGCCTATGGCTACACCTTC.

The rearrangement uses TRBV2 and TRBJ2-3, with 12 bases matching TRBD2. This CDR3 is 17 amino acids long. The germline CDR1 and CDR2 sequences are SNHLY and FYNNEI. The V and J ends lost 0 bases and 1 base, in that order; junction bases with no gene match: 2. CDR3 residues: CASSEARLAGGTDTQYF. The CDR3 bases are TGTGCCAGCAGTGAAGCCAGACTAGCGGGGGGCACAGATACGCAGTATTTT.

This chain connects TRBV19 to TRBJ2-1; 7 bases are a match to TRBD1. In germline, CDR1 is LNHDA, CDR2 SQIVND (reference sequence). Trimming took 4 bases from V and 4 from J; bases not matched to a gene: 4. The CDR3 is made up of 14 amino acids. DNA of the CDR3: TGTGCCAGTAGTACTGGACAGGCGTACAATGAGCAGTTCTTC. This encodes CASSTGQAYNEQFF.

The V call is TRBV29-1, the J call TRBJ2-7; 13 positions agree with TRBD2. After removal of 5 bases from V and 7 bases from J, the junction contained 8 bases not matched to a gene. The CDR3 runs to 14 residues. Germline loops: CDR1 SQVTM, CDR2 ANQGSEA. CDR3 bases: TGCAGCGTTTTACTAGCGGGAGGGCCTAGAGAGCAGTACTTC. Protein: CSVLLAGGPREQYF.

The V gene is TRBV27, the J gene TRBJ2-1; 9 nucleotides align to TRBD2. The length of the CDR3 is 17 residues. The germline V gene encodes CDR1 MNHEY and CDR2 SMNVEV (reference sequence). The trim removed 6 bases at V and 7 bases at J, leaving 16 bases unmatched. The DNA for the CDR3 is TGTGCCAGCAGCCCTACCGCCTTGGGCGGGAGGGTTAATGAGCAGTTCTTC. Its protein product is CASSPTALGGRVNEQFF.

CDR3 nucleotides: TGTGCCAGCAGTCCCTGGGTTGTGACAGGGGTTTTTACCCAGCCCCAGCATTTT. This gives the protein CASSPWVVTGVFTQPQHF. The genes are TRBV27 and TRBJ1-5; the match to TRBD1 covers 8 bases. Germline CDR1 is MNHEY and CDR2 is SMNVEV (reference sequence). V shed 5 bases and J 7 bases; nucleotides not matched to a gene: 19. This CDR3 spans 18 amino acids.

The rearrangement joins TRBV28 to TRBJ1-2; D gene ambiguous. Germline V gene data show CDR1 as MDHEN and CDR2 as SYDVKM. V was clipped by 1 base and J by 3 bases, with 9 bases between them. The CDR3 contains 14 residues. CDR3 region: CASSLFSGYYGYTF. In DNA, the CDR3 is TGTGCCAGCAGTTTATTCTCGGGTTACTATGGCTACACCTTC.

This clone appeared a single time. The chain uses TRBV28 and TRBJ2-7; a possible D gene is TRBD1 (5 bases). CDR3 length equals 15 residues. Between the trimmed V and J ends, which lost 5 bases and 2 bases, there was a span of 16 bases. Per the germline V gene, CDR1 is MDHEN and CDR2 is SYDVKM. CDR3 in DNA: TGTGCCAGCAGTCCACCAAAGACAGAGACCTACGAGCAGTACTTC. Encoded protein: CASSPPKTETYEQYF.

The gene calls are TRBV7-2 and TRBJ1-2; D gene uncertain. V was clipped by 2 bases and J by 6 bases, with 16 bases between them. In germline, CDR1 is SGHTA, CDR2 FQGNSA. This CDR3 is 15 amino acids long. DNA of the CDR3: TGTGCCAGCAGCTTATCCTCCGCCCTTGGAAATGGCTACACCTTC. Translated: CASSLSSALGNGYTF. Based on the CDR3 plus reference TRBV7-2 and TRBJ1-2, the full variable domain is GAGVSQSPSNKVTEKGKDVELRCDPISGHTALYWYRQSLGQGLEFLIYFQGNSAPDKSGLPSDRFSAERTGGSVSTLTIQRTQQEDSAVYLCASSLSSALGNGYTFGSGTRLTVV.

The chain employs TRBV7-9 and TRBJ2-7; 7 nucleotides match TRBD1. The ends lost 0 bases at V and 3 bases at J; junction bases unmatched: 8. The CDR3 loop spans 16 amino acids. Germline V lookup: CDR1 SEHNR, CDR2 FQNEAQ (reference sequence). CDR3 region: CASSLATGAVGYEQYF. CDR3 bases: TGTGCCAGCAGCTTAGCTACAGGGGCCGTGGGCTACGAGCAGTACTTC.

CDR3 residues: CASSIGQAYNEQFF. CDR3 sequence (DNA): TGTGCCAGTAGTATCGGACAGGCCTACAATGAGCAGTTCTTC. The chain combines TRBV19 with TRBJ2-1, with 7 bases lining up with TRBD1. This CDR3 comprises 14 residues. CDR1 and CDR2 from the germline V gene are LNHDA and SQIVND (reference sequence). V trimming: 3 bases; J trimming: 2 bases; junction bases outside the gene matches: 1.

The chain uses TRBV7-3 and TRBJ2-3; D is undetermined. CDR1 is SGHTA, CDR2 FQGTGA, per germline. Trimming shortened V by 3 bases and J by 2 bases, and 6 bases separated the two germline ends. The CDR3 is made up of 13 amino acids. CDR3 sequence: CASSFGPTDTQYF. The CDR3 DNA is TGTGCCAGCAGCTTCGGTCCCACAGATACGCAGTATTTT.

Concerning this clone itself: This sample also contains other DNA sequences that code for the same CDR3. This chain joins TRBV30 and TRBJ2-1; D gene uncertain. The germline gives CDR1 GTSNPN, CDR2 SVGIG (reference sequence). V was clipped by 0 bases and J by 7 bases, with 7 bases between them. This CDR3 is built from 12 residues. The chain's CDR3 is CAWSVLGNEQFF. For the CDR3, the DNA is TGTGCCTGGAGTGTACTGGGGAATGAGCAGTTCTTC. The complete variable domain, with remaining parts taken from reference TRBV30 and TRBJ2-1, reads SQTIHQWPATLVQPVGSPLSLECTVEGTSNPNLYWYRQAAGRGLQLLFYSVGIGQISSEVPQNLSASRPQDRQFILSSKKLLLSDSGFYLCAWSVLGNEQFFGPGTRLTVL.

Worth noting for this clone: This same CDR3 is encoded by further DNA sequences in the sample. The chain recombines TRBV28 with TRBJ2-7; the D is unclear. CDR1 MDHEN and CDR2 SYDVKM come from the germline V gene. Trimming stripped 3 bases from V and 1 base from J, with 10 bases between. The CDR3 has 14 residues. The CDR3 region has the DNA TGTGCCAGCAGTTTCCCGGGCGAGTCCTACGAGCAGTACTTC. Amino acid sequence: CASSFPGESYEQYF. Full variable domain (remainder filled in from reference TRBV28 and TRBJ2-7): DVKVTQSSRYLVKRTGEKVFLECVQDMDHENMFWYRQDPGLGLRLIYFSYDVKMKEKGDIPEGYSVSREKKERFSLILESASTNQTSMYLCASSFPGESYEQYFGPGTRLTVT.

The chain is built from TRBV27 and TRBJ2-7; the match to TRBD2 covers 7 bases. This CDR3 contains 18 residues. Germline V gene lookup returns CDR1 MNHEY and CDR2 SMNVEV (reference sequence). Trimming at V came to 3 bases and at J to 3 bases, leaving 17 bases not matched to a gene. Here the CDR3 DNA reads TGTGCCAGCAGTTTGAGGGGTTCGACGGGAGGTACCTACTACGAGCAGTACTTC. Translation gives CASSLRGSTGGTYYEQYF.

CDR3 protein: CASSFPGLAGAYEQYF. CDR3 sequence (DNA): TGCGCCAGCAGCTTTCCGGGACTAGCGGGGGCCTACGAGCAGTACTTC. This sequence joins TRBV5-1 and TRBJ2-7; 14 nucleotides agree with TRBD2. The germline gives CDR1 SGHRS, CDR2 YFSETQ. Trimming at V came to 2 bases and at J to 2 bases, leaving 3 bases not matched to a gene. CDR3 size: 16 residues.

The genes are TRBV16 and TRBJ2-3; 10 positions match TRBD1. Germline V gene sequence: CDR1 KGHSY, CDR2 FQNENV. Trimming at V came to 3 bases and at J to 6 bases, leaving 6 bases not matched to a gene. This CDR3 is built from 15 residues. The CDR3 protein is CASSQRDRGLDTQYF. The CDR3 nucleotides read TGTGCCAGCAGCCAGCGGGACAGGGGATTGGATACGCAGTATTTT.